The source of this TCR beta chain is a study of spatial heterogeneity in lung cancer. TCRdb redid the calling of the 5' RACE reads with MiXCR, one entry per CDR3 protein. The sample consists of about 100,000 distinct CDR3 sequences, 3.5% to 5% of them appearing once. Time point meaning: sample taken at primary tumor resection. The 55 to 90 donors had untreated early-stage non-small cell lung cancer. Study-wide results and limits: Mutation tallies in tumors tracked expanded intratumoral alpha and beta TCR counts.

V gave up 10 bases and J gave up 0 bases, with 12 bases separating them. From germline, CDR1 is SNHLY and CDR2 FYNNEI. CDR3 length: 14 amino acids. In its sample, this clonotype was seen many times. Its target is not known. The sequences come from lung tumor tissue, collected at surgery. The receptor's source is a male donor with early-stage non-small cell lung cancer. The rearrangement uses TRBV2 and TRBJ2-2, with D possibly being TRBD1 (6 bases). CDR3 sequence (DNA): TGTGCCACAGGGGCGACGGCGAACACCGGGGAGCTGTTTTTT. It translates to CATGATANTGELFF.